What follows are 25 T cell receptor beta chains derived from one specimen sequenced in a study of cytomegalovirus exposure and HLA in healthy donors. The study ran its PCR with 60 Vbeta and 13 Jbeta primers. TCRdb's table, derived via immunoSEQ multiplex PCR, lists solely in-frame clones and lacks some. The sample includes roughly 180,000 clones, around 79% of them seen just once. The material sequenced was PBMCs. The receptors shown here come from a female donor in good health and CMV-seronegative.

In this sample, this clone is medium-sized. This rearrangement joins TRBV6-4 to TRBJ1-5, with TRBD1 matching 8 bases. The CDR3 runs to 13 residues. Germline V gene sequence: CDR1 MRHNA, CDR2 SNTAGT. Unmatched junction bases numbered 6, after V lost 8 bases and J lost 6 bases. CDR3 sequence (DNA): TGTGCCAGCCCGGACAGGGACATTCAGCCCCAGCATTTT. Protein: CASPDRDIQPQHF.

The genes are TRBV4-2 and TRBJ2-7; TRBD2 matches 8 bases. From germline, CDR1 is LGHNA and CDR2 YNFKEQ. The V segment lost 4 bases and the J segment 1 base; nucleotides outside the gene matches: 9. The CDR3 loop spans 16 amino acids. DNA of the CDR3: TGTGCCAGCAGCCCTACCTCTGGACTAGCTTCCTACGAGCAGTACTTC. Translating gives CASSPTSGLASYEQYF.

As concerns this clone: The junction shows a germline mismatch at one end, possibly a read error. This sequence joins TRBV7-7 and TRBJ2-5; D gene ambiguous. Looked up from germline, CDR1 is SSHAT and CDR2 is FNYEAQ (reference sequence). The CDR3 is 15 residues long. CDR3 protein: CASSLRSGYGETQYF. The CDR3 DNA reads TGTGCTAGCAGCTTAAGGTCTGGGTACGGGGAGACCCAGTACTTC.

In DNA, the CDR3 is TGTGCCAGCAGTTTAGTTGGCTCTGGCTACACCTTC. Translation: CASSLVGSGYTF. The chain carries TRBV28 and TRBJ1-2; D ambiguous. Trimming shortened V by 2 bases and J by 7 bases, and 8 bases separated the two germline ends. This CDR3 contains 12 residues. The germline V gene has CDR1 MDHEN and CDR2 SYDVKM.

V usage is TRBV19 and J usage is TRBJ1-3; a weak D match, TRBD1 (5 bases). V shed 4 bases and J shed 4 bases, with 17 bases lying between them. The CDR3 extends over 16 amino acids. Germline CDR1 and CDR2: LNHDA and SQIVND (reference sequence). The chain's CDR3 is CASSKRGPGVGNTIYF. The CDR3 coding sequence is TGTGCCAGTAGTAAGAGGGGCCCGGGGGTCGGAAACACCATATATTTT.

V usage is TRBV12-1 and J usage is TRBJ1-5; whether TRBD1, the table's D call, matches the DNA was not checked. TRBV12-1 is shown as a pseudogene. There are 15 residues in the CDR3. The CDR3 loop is CASTQQGPGNQPQHF. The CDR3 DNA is TGTGCCAGCACCCAACAGGGGCCGGGCAATCAGCCCCAGCATTTT.

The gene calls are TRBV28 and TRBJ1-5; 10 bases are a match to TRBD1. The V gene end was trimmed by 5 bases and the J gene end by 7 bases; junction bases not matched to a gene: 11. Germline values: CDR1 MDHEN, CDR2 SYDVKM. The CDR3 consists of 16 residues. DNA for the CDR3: TGTGCCAGCAGTCGACGCCGGGACAGGGGCGGCCAGCCCCAGCATTTT. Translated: CASSRRRDRGGQPQHF.

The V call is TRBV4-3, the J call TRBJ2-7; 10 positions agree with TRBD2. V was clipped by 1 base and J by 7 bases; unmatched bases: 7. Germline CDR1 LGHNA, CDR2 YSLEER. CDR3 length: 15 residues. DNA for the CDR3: TGCGCCAGCAGCCAAGTGGCTAGCGGGAGCGATGAGCAGTACTTC. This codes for CASSQVASGSDEQYF.

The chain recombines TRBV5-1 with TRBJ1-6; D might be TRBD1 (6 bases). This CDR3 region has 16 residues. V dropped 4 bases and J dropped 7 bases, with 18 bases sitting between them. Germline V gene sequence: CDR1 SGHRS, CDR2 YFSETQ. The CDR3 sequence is CASSIGAGADNSPLHF. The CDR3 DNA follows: TGCGCCAGCAGCATAGGCGCGGGGGCGGACAATTCACCCCTCCACTTT.

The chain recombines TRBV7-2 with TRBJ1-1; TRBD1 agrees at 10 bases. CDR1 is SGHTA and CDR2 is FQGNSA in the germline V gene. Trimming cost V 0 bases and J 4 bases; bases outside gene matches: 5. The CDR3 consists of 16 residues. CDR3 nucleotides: TGTGCCAGCAGCTTAGCAGGGACAGGGGTTCGCACTGAAGCTTTCTTT. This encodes CASSLAGTGVRTEAFF.

CDR3 coding DNA: TGCGCCAGCAGCTCACAGGGGGCGAACACCGGGGAGCTGTTTTTT. As protein: CASSSQGANTGELFF. This chain uses TRBV5-1 with TRBJ2-2, with 8 bases matching TRBD1. The CDR3 has 15 amino acids. The V and J ends lost 3 bases and 0 bases, in that order; junction bases with no gene match: 1. The V gene's germline CDR1 is SGHRS and CDR2 YFSETQ. The variable domain in full, completed from reference TRBV5-1 and TRBJ2-2, reads KAGVTQTPRYLIKTRGQQVTLSCSPISGHRSVSWYQQTPGQGLQFLFEYFSETQRNKGNFPGRFSGRQFSNSRSEMNVSTLELGDSALYLCASSSQGANTGELFFGEGSRLTVL.

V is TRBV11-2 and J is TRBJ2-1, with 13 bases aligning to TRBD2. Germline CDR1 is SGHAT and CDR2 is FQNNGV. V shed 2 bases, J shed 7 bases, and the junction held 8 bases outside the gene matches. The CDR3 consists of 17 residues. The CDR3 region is CASSLHLTTSGRNEQFF. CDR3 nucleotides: TGTGCCAGCAGCTTACATCTAACGACTAGCGGGAGGAATGAGCAGTTCTTC.

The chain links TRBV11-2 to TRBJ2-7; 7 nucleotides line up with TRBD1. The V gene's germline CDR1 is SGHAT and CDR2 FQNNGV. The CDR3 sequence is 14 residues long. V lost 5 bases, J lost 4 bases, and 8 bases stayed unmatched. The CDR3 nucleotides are TGTGCCAGCAGCCCCCGCCCGGACAGGTACGAGCAGTACTTC. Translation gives CASSPRPDRYEQYF. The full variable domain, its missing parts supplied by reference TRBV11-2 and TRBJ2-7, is EAGVAQSPRYKIIEKRQSVAFWCNPISGHATLYWYQQILGQGPKLLIQFQNNGVVDDSQLPKDRFSAERLKGVDSTLKIQPAKLEDSAVYLCASSPRPDRYEQYFGPGTRLTVT.

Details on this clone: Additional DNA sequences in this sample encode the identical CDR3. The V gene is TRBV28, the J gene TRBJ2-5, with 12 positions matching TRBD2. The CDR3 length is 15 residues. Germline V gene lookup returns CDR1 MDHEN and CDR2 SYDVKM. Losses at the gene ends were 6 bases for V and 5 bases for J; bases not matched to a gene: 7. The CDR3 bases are TGTGCCAGCAGCCGCACTAGCGGGAGGCGGGAGACCCAGTACTTC. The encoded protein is CASSRTSGRRETQYF.

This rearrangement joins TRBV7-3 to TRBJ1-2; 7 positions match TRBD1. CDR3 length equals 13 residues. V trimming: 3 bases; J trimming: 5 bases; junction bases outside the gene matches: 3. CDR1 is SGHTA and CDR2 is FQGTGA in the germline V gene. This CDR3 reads CASSLAGGYGYTF. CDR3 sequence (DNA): TGTGCCAGCAGCTTGGCAGGGGGATATGGCTACACCTTC.

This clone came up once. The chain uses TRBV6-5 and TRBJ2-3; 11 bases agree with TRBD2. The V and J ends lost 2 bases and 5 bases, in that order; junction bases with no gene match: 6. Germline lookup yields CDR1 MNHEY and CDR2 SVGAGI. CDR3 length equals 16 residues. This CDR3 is CASSYLLAGGGDTQYF. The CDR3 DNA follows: TGTGCCAGCAGTTACCTCCTAGCGGGGGGCGGAGATACGCAGTATTTT.

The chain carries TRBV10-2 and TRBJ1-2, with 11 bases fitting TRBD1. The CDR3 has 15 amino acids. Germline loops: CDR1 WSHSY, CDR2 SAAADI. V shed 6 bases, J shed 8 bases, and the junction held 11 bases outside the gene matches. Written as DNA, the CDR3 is TGCGCCAGCAGCGAGGGACAGGGGGAAGTAGGGGGCTACACCTTC. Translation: CASSEGQGEVGGYTF.

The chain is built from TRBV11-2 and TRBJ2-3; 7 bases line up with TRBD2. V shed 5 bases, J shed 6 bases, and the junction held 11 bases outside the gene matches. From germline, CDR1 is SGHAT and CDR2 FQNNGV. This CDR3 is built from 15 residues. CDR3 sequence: CASSRAGPPPDTQYF. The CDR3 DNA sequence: TGTGCCAGCAGCCGAGCGGGACCTCCACCTGATACGCAGTATTTT.

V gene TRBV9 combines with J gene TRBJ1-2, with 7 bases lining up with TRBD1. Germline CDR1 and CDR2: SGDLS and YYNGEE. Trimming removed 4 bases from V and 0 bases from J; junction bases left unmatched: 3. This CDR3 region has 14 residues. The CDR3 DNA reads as TGTGCCAGCAGCCGTGGGACAGCTAACTATGGCTACACCTTC. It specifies CASSRGTANYGYTF.

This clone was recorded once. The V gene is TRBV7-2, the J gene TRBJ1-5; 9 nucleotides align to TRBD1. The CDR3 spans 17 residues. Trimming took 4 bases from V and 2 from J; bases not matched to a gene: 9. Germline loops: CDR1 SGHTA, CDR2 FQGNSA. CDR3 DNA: TGTGCCAGCAGCTCTCGAACAGGGGGCTACGGCAATCAGCCCCAGCATTTT. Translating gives CASSSRTGGYGNQPQHF.

As DNA, the CDR3 is TGCGCCAGCAGCCAGACCCCAGGGGAAGCCGGGGAGCTGTTTTTT. The encoded protein is CASSQTPGEAGELFF. This chain connects TRBV4-3 to TRBJ2-2; D possibly corresponds to TRBD1 (6 bases). The CDR3 covers 15 residues. Trimming took off 3 bases at V and 6 bases at J, with 14 bases between the two ends. The germline V gene has CDR1 LGHNA and CDR2 YSLEER.

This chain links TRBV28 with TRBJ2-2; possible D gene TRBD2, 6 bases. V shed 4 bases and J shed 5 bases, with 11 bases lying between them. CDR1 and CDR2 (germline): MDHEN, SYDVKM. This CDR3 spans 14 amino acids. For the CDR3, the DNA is TGTGCCAGCAGTTGGAGGGCCGAGACCGGGGAGCTGTTTTTT. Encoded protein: CASSWRAETGELFF.

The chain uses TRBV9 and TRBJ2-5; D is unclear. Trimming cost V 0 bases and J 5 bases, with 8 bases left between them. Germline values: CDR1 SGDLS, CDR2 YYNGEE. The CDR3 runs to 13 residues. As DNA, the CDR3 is TGTGCCAGCAGCGTAGGAAGCGAGGAGACCCAGTACTTC. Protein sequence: CASSVGSEETQYF.

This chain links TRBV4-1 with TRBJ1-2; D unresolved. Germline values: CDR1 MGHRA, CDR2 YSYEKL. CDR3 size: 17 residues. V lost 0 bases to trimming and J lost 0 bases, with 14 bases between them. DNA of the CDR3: TGCGCCAGCAGCCAAGAGCCTGCTGCGGTCCCTAACTATGGCTACACCTTC. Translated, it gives CASSQEPAAVPNYGYTF.

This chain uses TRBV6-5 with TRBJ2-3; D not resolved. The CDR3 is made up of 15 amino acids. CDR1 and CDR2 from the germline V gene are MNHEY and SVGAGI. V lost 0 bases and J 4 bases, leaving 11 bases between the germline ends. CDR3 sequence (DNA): TGTGCCAGCAGTTACTCTATCTTGTGCGCAGATACGCAGTATTTT. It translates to CASSYSILCADTQYF.